A single sample gave rise to the 22 T cell receptor beta chains below, sequenced in a study of T cell changes during pregnancy in multiple sclerosis. Libraries were prepared by immunoSEQ multiplex PCR; TCRdb keeps only in-frame clonotypes and omits some of them. The repertoire consists of roughly 40,000 clones, with around 90% occurring once and the leading ten covering roughly 0.5%. Source: CD4+ T cells from peripheral blood mononuclear cells, taken in the second trimester of pregnancy. The receptors were gathered from a female donor in good health, enrolled as a control in a pregnancy study.

The J gene is TRBJ2-3, the V gene TRBV11-3; tentative D call: TRBD1 (5 bases). Trimming removed 1 base from V and 6 bases from J, with 5 bases in between. From germline, CDR1 is SGHNT and CDR2 YENEEA. The CDR3 covers 12 residues. In nucleotides, the CDR3 is TGTGCCAGCAGCTTAGGGGGCGATACGCAGTATTTT. It codes for CASSLGGDTQYF.

This sequence joins TRBV14 and TRBJ1-2; perhaps TRBD1 as D (5 bases). The CDR3 runs 15 residues. Trimming left V 0 bases short and J 8 bases short, with 16 bases between. The germline CDR1 and CDR2 sequences are SGHDN and FVKESK. The CDR3 region is CASSQDKKGSSGYTF. The CDR3, as DNA: TGTGCCAGCAGCCAAGACAAAAAGGGGTCGAGCGGCTACACCTTC.

The rearrangement joins TRBV12-5 to TRBJ1-2; 9 nucleotides align to TRBD1. The V and J ends lost 4 bases and 6 bases, in that order; junction bases with no gene match: 9. Germline values: CDR1 LGHNT, CDR2 FRNRAP. This CDR3 spans 15 amino acids. DNA for the CDR3: TGTGCTAGTGGTTCATACAGGGGGCGCTCAGATGGCTACACCTTC. Protein sequence: CASGSYRGRSDGYTF.

This chain joins TRBV7-2 and TRBJ2-3; 14 bases map to TRBD2. Germline trimming cut 2 bases from V and 1 base from J; bases unmatched to any gene: 5. The germline V gene has CDR1 SGHTA and CDR2 FQGNSA. The CDR3 runs to 18 residues. CDR3 sequence: CASSLKTSGGAGTDTQYF. The CDR3 DNA reads TGTGCCAGCAGCTTAAAGACTAGCGGGGGGGCCGGCACAGATACGCAGTATTTT.

The gene calls are TRBV5-1 and TRBJ1-3; D possibly corresponds to TRBD1 (5 bases). This CDR3 is built from 14 residues. Germline V lookup: CDR1 SGHRS, CDR2 YFSETQ. Trimming shortened V by 2 bases and J by 4 bases, and 10 bases separated the two germline ends. CDR3 in DNA: TGCGCCAGCAGCTTAGACAGTCCAGGAAACACCATATATTTT. Residues: CASSLDSPGNTIYF.

The rearrangement uses TRBV9 and TRBJ1-6, with no clear D. V shed 3 bases and J shed 3 bases, with 16 bases lying between them. The germline CDR1 and CDR2 sequences are SGDLS and YYNGEE. The CDR3 is 17 amino acids. CDR3 bases: TGTGCCAGCAGCGCCACGGGAGGTGGTAACTATAATTCACCCCTCCACTTT. Translation gives CASSATGGGNYNSPLHF.

The chain uses TRBV10-3 and TRBJ1-1; 7 bases match TRBD1. J gave up 9 bases and V 0 bases, and 7 bases lay outside the gene matches. The CDR3 runs 14 residues. The germline V gene encodes CDR1 ENHRY and CDR2 SYGVKD. CDR3: CAISESTGSGQAFF. CDR3 DNA: TGTGCCATCAGTGAGTCGACAGGGAGCGGTCAAGCTTTCTTT.

The rearrangement joins TRBV5-4 to TRBJ2-3; 8 nucleotides match TRBD2. Germline V lookup: CDR1 SGHNT, CDR2 YYREEE (reference sequence). The junction had 13 bases not matched to a gene; V was cut back by 1 base and J by 6 bases. This CDR3 comprises 17 residues. CDR3 loop: CASSLKGAAGGGDTQYF. CDR3 DNA sequence: TGTGCCAGCAGCTTGAAAGGGGCGGCGGGAGGCGGGGATACGCAGTATTTT.

The rearrangement uses TRBV12-5 and TRBJ2-3; D is unclear. Trimming left V 7 bases short and J 4 bases short, with 9 bases between. This CDR3 comprises 12 residues. Germline V gene data show CDR1 as LGHNT and CDR2 as FRNRAP. This CDR3 is CASALLADTQYF. CDR3 in DNA: TGTGCTAGTGCCCTCTTAGCAGATACGCAGTATTTT.

The CDR3 protein is CASSLLDRAYEQYF. The CDR3, as DNA: TGTGCCAGCAGCTTGTTGGACAGAGCCTACGAGCAGTACTTC. The chain couples TRBV5-6 to TRBJ2-7, with TRBD1 as a possible D gene (6 bases). Trimming stripped 1 base from V and 2 bases from J, with 10 bases between. Germline V lookup: CDR1 SGHDT, CDR2 YYEEEE. The CDR3 extends over 14 amino acids.

This chain joins TRBV10-2 and TRBJ1-2; TRBD1 matches at 7 bases. This CDR3 is 16 amino acids long. The V gene end was trimmed by 0 bases and the J gene end by 0 bases; junction bases not matched to a gene: 4. The germline CDR1 and CDR2 sequences are WSHSY and SAAADI. DNA for the CDR3: TGCGCCAGCAGTGAGTCTTTCGGGACAGCTAACTATGGCTACACCTTC. Its translation: CASSESFGTANYGYTF.

V is TRBV7-8 and J is TRBJ2-7; 7 bases fit TRBD1. The germline V gene encodes CDR1 SGHVS and CDR2 FQNEAQ. Unmatched junction bases numbered 13, after V lost 5 bases and J lost 0 bases. The CDR3 covers 17 residues. CDR3 DNA sequence: TGTGCCAGCAGCCGAAGCAGGGGGAAGACGCCCTCCTACGAGCAGTACTTC. Its translation is CASSRSRGKTPSYEQYF.

This sequence joins TRBV6-5 and TRBJ1-5, with 8 nucleotides matching TRBD1. V lost 0 bases to trimming and J lost 2 bases; unmatched junction nucleotides: 0. The CDR3 extends over 15 amino acids. Germline CDR1 MNHEY, CDR2 SVGAGI. The CDR3 coding sequence is TGTGCCAGCAGTTACTCGGGACAGGGCAATCAGCCCCAGCATTTT. As protein: CASSYSGQGNQPQHF.

This chain joins TRBV7-3 and TRBJ2-1; 7 nucleotides line up with TRBD1. The V and J ends lost 4 bases and 5 bases, in that order; junction bases with no gene match: 2. CDR1 is SGHTA, CDR2 FQGTGA, per germline. The CDR3 runs 13 residues. This CDR3 reads CASSWDRNNEQFF. As DNA, the CDR3 is TGTGCCAGCAGCTGGGACAGAAACAATGAGCAGTTCTTC.

The chain uses TRBV27 and TRBJ2-2; 9 nucleotides align to TRBD1. Germline CDR1 MNHEY, CDR2 SMNVEV (reference sequence). The CDR3 spans 15 residues. The V gene end was trimmed by 2 bases and the J gene end by 6 bases; junction bases not matched to a gene: 4. CDR3 sequence reads: CASSLRTGESGELFF. The CDR3 DNA reads as TGTGCCAGCAGTTTACGGACAGGGGAATCCGGGGAGCTGTTTTTT.

CDR3 loop: CASSLAGPNYGYTF. The DNA of the CDR3 is TGTGCCAGCAGTTTAGCAGGGCCTAACTATGGCTACACCTTC. The rearrangement uses TRBV27 and TRBJ1-2, with a possible D match to TRBD1 (5 bases). V gave up 2 bases and J gave up 0 bases, with 7 bases separating them. Germline V gene data show CDR1 as MNHEY and CDR2 as SMNVEV (reference sequence). The length of the CDR3 is 14 residues.

This clone showed up just a few times. The genes are TRBV6-6 and TRBJ2-7, with 7 bases matching TRBD1. V shed 6 bases, J shed 0 bases, and the junction held 5 bases outside the gene matches. This CDR3 spans 14 amino acids. Germline V lookup: CDR1 MNHNY, CDR2 SVGAGI (reference sequence). The CDR3 sequence is CASRPRQGSYEQYF. DNA for the CDR3: TGTGCCAGCAGACCTCGACAGGGCTCCTACGAGCAGTACTTC.

V and J are TRBV6-4 and TRBJ1-5; D might be TRBD1 (6 bases). CDR1 and CDR2 from the germline V gene are MRHNA and SNTAGT. This CDR3 region has 13 residues. V lost 5 bases and J 7 bases, leaving 12 bases between the germline ends. The CDR3: CASSRTEGQPQHF. For the CDR3, the DNA is TGTGCCAGCAGTCGGACAGAGGGACAGCCCCAGCATTTT.

In the case of this clone: The DNA is left out, because the CDR3 cannot be placed on it with certainty; the CDR3 is given as TCRdb lists it. V usage is TRBV1 and J usage is TRBJ2-3; the table's D call of TRBD2 was not tested on the DNA. TRBV1 is termed a pseudogene. Termini included, the CDR3 measures 16 amino acids. CDR3 sequence reads: CTSSLTVGGGTDTQYF.

The rearrangement links TRBV28 to TRBJ1-2; D uncertain. From germline, CDR1 is MDHEN and CDR2 SYDVKM. The length of the CDR3 is 12 residues. Trimming cost V 4 bases and J 1 base, with 4 bases left between them. The CDR3 sequence is CASSSGNYGYTF. DNA of the CDR3: TGTGCCAGCAGTTCCGGTAACTATGGCTACACCTTC.

The V call is TRBV19, the J call TRBJ2-7; D not resolved. V lost 5 bases to trimming and J lost 1 base, with 12 bases between them. Germline CDR1 LNHDA, CDR2 SQIVND (reference sequence). The CDR3 is 14 residues long. The DNA of the CDR3 is TGTGCCAGTAGTTTGGCAGTTGATTCCTACGAGCAGTACTTC. This translates into CASSLAVDSYEQYF.

V is TRBV7-8 and J is TRBJ2-7; 9 bases fit TRBD1. CDR1 and CDR2 from the germline V gene are SGHVS and FQNEAQ. Trimming cost V 10 bases and J 6 bases; bases outside gene matches: 10. The CDR3 loop spans 13 amino acids. The chain's CDR3 is CATSRDRAREQYF. The DNA of the CDR3 is TGTGCCACATCCCGGGACAGGGCCCGCGAGCAGTACTTC. Variable domain in full (rest from reference TRBV7-8 and TRBJ2-7): GAGVSQSPRYKVAKRGQDVALRCDPISGHVSLFWYQQALGQGPEFLTYFQNEAQLDKSGLPSDRFFAERPEGSVSTLKIQRTQQEDSAVYLCATSRDRAREQYFGPGTRLTVT.